This TCR beta chain was sequenced for a study of long-term antiretroviral therapy in people with HIV. Samples were assayed with immunoSEQ v3.0 at survey level. TCRdb's copy holds only in-frame clones and misses some; the assay was immunoSEQ multiplex PCR. Among 34,000 or so clones listed, around 94% were seen once. CDR3 length equals 17 residues. Germline V gene sequence: CDR1 SGHTS, CDR2 YDEGEE. The V end was cut by 0 bases, the J end by 0 bases, with 13 bases between. Study-wide findings and caveats: Comparison with controls showed narrower CDR3 length ranges in HIV repertoires.

This clone showed up just once. Its antigen is currently unknown. The gene calls are TRBV5-8 and TRBJ1-5, with D tentatively TRBD1 (5 bases). The origin of this receptor is a woman aged 45-65 years with HIV. Sequencing was performed on unsorted PBMCs, taken approximately 5.1 years after starting antiretroviral therapy. DNA of the CDR3: TGTGCCAGCAGCTTGGTTCAGGGAGTAGATAGCAATCAGCCCCAGCATTTT. Translation gives CASSLVQGVDSNQPQHF.